This entry lists 15 T cell receptor beta chains sequenced from one sample in a study of cytomegalovirus exposure and HLA in healthy donors. In the PCR, 60 Vbeta and 13 Jbeta primers were used. Assay: immunoSEQ multiplex PCR; the TCRdb copy retains only in-frame clones and omits some. The sample shows roughly 250,000 clones, around 66% of them seen only once. Sequencing used PBMCs. These receptors came from a female donor in good health and CMV-seronegative.

The chain combines TRBV5-1 with TRBJ2-7; tentatively, D is TRBD2 (6 bases). Germline V gene data show CDR1 as SGHRS and CDR2 as YFSETQ. The V gene lost 1 base and the J gene lost 0 bases, with 8 bases spanning the gap. The CDR3 length is 14 residues. CDR3 amino acids: CASSLTGSSYEQYF. The CDR3 nucleotides read TGCGCCAGCAGCTTGACCGGGAGCTCCTACGAGCAGTACTTC.

The genes are TRBV25-1 and TRBJ1-4, with a tentative D call TRBD1 (5 bases). Deletions cut 5 bases from V and 5 bases from J, with 12 bases between. The CDR3 runs 14 residues. Germline V CDR1 and CDR2: MGHDK, SYGVNS. CDR3 region: CASSWGGRNEKLFF. The CDR3 DNA sequence: TGTGCCAGCAGTTGGGGGGGAAGGAATGAAAAACTGTTTTTT.

The chain is built from TRBV7-8 and TRBJ1-1, with unresolved D. Germline V gives CDR1 SGHVS, CDR2 FQNEAQ. The CDR3 has 15 residues. V lost 2 bases to trimming and J lost 5 bases, with 15 bases between them. CDR3 in DNA: TGTGCCAGCAGCTTACGTGAGGGAGAGGCGACTGAAGCTTTCTTT. Protein sequence: CASSLREGEATEAFF.

The table lists this clone with a count of one. This chain connects TRBV11-3 to TRBJ2-3; 7 bases fit TRBD2. From germline, CDR1 is SGHNT and CDR2 YENEEA. The CDR3 runs 15 residues. V trimming: 4 bases; J trimming: 0 bases; junction bases outside the gene matches: 4. The chain's CDR3 is CASSSSGMSTDTQYF. The CDR3 nucleotides read TGTGCCAGCAGCTCGAGCGGGATGAGCACAGATACGCAGTATTTT.

V and J are TRBV20-1 and TRBJ1-2; the D is unclear. V was trimmed by 1 base and J by 3 bases, leaving 3 bases between them. The CDR3 is 11 amino acids. Germline lookup yields CDR1 DFQATT and CDR2 SNEGSKA (reference sequence). The CDR3 region has the DNA TGCAGTGCTAGAGCGGACTATGGCTACACCTTC. This gives the protein CSARADYGYTF.

CDR3 bases: TGTGCCAGCAGCAAAAGGCCAACGCGGGGTAGCAATCAGCCCCAGCATTTT. This sequence encodes CASSKRPTRGSNQPQHF. The V gene is TRBV21-1, the J gene TRBJ1-5. TRBV21-1 is an annotated pseudogene. CDR3 length: 17 amino acids.

This clone turned up a few times. This rearrangement joins TRBV7-2 to TRBJ2-2; 10 bases are shared with TRBD2. The CDR3 consists of 18 residues. Germline CDR1 reads SGHTA; CDR2 reads FQGNSA. V was pared by 5 bases and J by 5 bases, with 14 bases of the junction left unmatched. The CDR3 sequence: CASSPRVLAGDRTGELFF. The CDR3 DNA is TGTGCCAGCAGCCCAAGGGTTCTAGCGGGAGATCGAACCGGGGAGCTGTTTTTT.

This clone was counted once. This rearrangement joins TRBV7-9 to TRBJ2-5, with 11 bases matching TRBD2. The CDR3 extends over 17 amino acids. The V segment lost 5 bases and the J segment 7 bases; nucleotides outside the gene matches: 15. Germline V gene lookup returns CDR1 SEHNR and CDR2 FQNEAQ (reference sequence). The CDR3 coding sequence is TGTGCCAGCAGCCTAGGGACTAGCGGTGCCCCGAGGGTGACCCAGTACTTC. Translation gives CASSLGTSGAPRVTQYF.

The chain joins TRBV6-1 to TRBJ2-3, with a tentative D call TRBD2 (6 bases). Trimming stripped 0 bases from V and 5 bases from J, with 15 bases between. This CDR3 region has 16 residues. In germline, CDR1 is MNHNS, CDR2 SASEGT. The CDR3 bases are TGTGCCAGCAGTGAAGCGCCTAGCGCTACTAGAGATACGCAGTATTTT. As protein: CASSEAPSATRDTQYF.

The chain links TRBV11-3 to TRBJ2-3, with 7 positions matching TRBD1. V gave up 4 bases and J gave up 6 bases; unmatched junction bases: 16. Germline assignment: CDR1 SGHNT and CDR2 YENEEA. The length of the CDR3 is 17 residues. The CDR3 sequence is CASSYRQGLTSSDTQYF. Written as DNA, the CDR3 is TGTGCCAGCAGCTACCGACAGGGCCTGACGTCCTCGGATACGCAGTATTTT. Full variable domain (outside the CDR3, taken from reference TRBV11-3 and TRBJ2-3): EAGVVQSPRYKIIEKKQPVAFWCNPISGHNTLYWYLQNLGQGPELLIRYENEEAVDDSQLPKDRFSAERLKGVDSTLKIQPAELGDSAVYLCASSYRQGLTSSDTQYFGPGTRLTVL.

The CDR3 is CASSRTSGTDTQYF. Here the CDR3 DNA reads TGTGCCAGTAGTAGGACTAGCGGCACAGATACGCAGTATTTT. J is TRBJ2-3 and V is TRBV19; 9 bases fit TRBD2. This CDR3 comprises 14 residues. Germline V CDR1 and CDR2: LNHDA, SQIVND (reference sequence). V trimming: 4 bases; J trimming: 1 base; junction bases outside the gene matches: 0.

The chain carries TRBV27 and TRBJ1-1; possibly TRBD1 for D (6 bases). From germline, CDR1 is MNHEY and CDR2 SMNVEV (reference sequence). CDR3 length: 16 residues. Trimming took off 2 bases at V and 2 bases at J, with 15 bases between the two ends. The CDR3 DNA reads TGTGCCAGCAGTTTAAAGGGGGGGAGGACAAACACTGAAGCTTTCTTT. It specifies CASSLKGGRTNTEAFF.

The chain links TRBV14 to TRBJ2-2, with a weak D call TRBD2 (6 bases). CDR3 length equals 14 residues. The V and J ends lost 2 bases and 3 bases respectively, with 7 bases between them. Germline CDR1 is SGHDN and CDR2 is FVKESK. CDR3 coding DNA: TGTGCCAGCAGCCAACGGGAGTACACCGGGGAGCTGTTTTTT. This translates into CASSQREYTGELFF.

This chain joins TRBV28 and TRBJ2-5; 7 nucleotides line up with TRBD1. CDR1 MDHEN and CDR2 SYDVKM come from the germline V gene. The CDR3 runs to 14 residues. The V segment lost 6 bases and the J segment 2 bases; nucleotides outside the gene matches: 6. The CDR3 sequence: CASSQDRRQETQYF. CDR3 DNA: TGTGCCAGCAGCCAGGACAGGCGGCAAGAGACCCAGTACTTC. The full variable domain, with the rest looked up from reference TRBV28 and TRBJ2-5, is DVKVTQSSRYLVKRTGEKVFLECVQDMDHENMFWYRQDPGLGLRLIYFSYDVKMKEKGDIPEGYSVSREKKERFSLILESASTNQTSMYLCASSQDRRQETQYFGPGTRLLVL.

This rearrangement joins TRBV7-9 to TRBJ2-5; 11 nucleotides agree with TRBD2. This CDR3 has 15 amino acids. The J segment lost 2 bases and the V segment lost 5 bases, leaving 4 bases of the junction unmatched. Germline V gene data show CDR1 as SEHNR and CDR2 as FQNEAQ (reference sequence). The CDR3: CASSPGLAVQETQYF. The CDR3 region has the DNA TGTGCCAGCAGCCCGGGACTAGCGGTACAAGAGACCCAGTACTTC.